This T cell receptor beta chain was captured in a study of blood T cell repertoires in COVID-19. Generated by immunoSEQ multiplex PCR, the TCRdb table keeps only in-frame clones and is missing some. The top ten hold 6.2% of the sample, which has 120,000 to 150,000 clones, 85% seen once. V was pared by 0 bases and J by 2 bases, with 10 bases between. Germline CDR1 is SGHVS and CDR2 is FQNEAQ. The CDR3 is 15 amino acids. The chain combines TRBV7-8 with TRBJ1-2; D might be TRBD1 (5 bases). This TCR was recovered from a woman aged 35 to 49 who had recovered from COVID-19. The sequenced sample consisted of PBMCs or T cells enriched from blood (not recorded which). DNA for the CDR3: TGTGCCAGCAGCTTAGCGCAGGGAAGGAACTATGGCTACACCTTC. It codes for CASSLAQGRNYGYTF.